This T cell receptor (beta chain) is from a study of technical replicates of blood from a few donors. Assay used: immunoSEQ multiplex PCR; TCRdb lists only in-frame clones, some missing. The sample yields over 75,000 clones, 97% seen once. The V and J ends lost 5 bases and 1 base, in that order; junction bases with no gene match: 9. There are 15 residues in the CDR3. The germline V gene encodes CDR1 SGDLS and CDR2 YYNGEE. The chain is built from TRBV9 and TRBJ2-7; 7 bases match TRBD1. This receptor was taken from a human donor in good health. The sample taken for sequencing was T cells isolated from PBMCs. In nucleotides, the CDR3 is TGTGCCAGCAGGTACATGGGACAGCCTTCCTACGAGCAGTACTTC. It encodes CASRYMGQPSYEQYF. The full variable domain, in which reference TRBV9 and TRBJ2-7 provide the parts outside the CDR3, is DSGVTQTPKHLITATGQRVTLRCSPRSGDLSVYWYQQSLDQGLQFLIQYYNGEERAKGNILERFSAQQFPDLHSELNLSSLELGDSALYFCASRYMGQPSYEQYFGPGTRLTVT.